This TCR beta chain was observed in a study of blood T cell repertoires in COVID-19. For the study at large: COVID-19 samples collected from the United States, Italy and Spain covered acute and convalescent phases. The cDNA or gDNA used as material had been derived from T cells, B-cell-depleted T cells, or PBMCs.

Original methodology: Amplification with reference gene primers provided the estimates of nucleated cell counts. The method was immunoSEQ multiplex PCR; TCRdb's version includes in-frame clones alone and lacks a portion of them. Clone size and V and J calls were adopted from that table, with D and trimming inferred from the DNA. The table has about 440,000 clones, about 89% seen once; the top ten hold roughly 4.3%. The CDR3 is made up of 16 amino acids. The ends lost 2 bases at V and 6 bases at J; junction bases unmatched: 8. Germline-derived CDR1 and CDR2 are SGHVS and FQNEAQ. Input material: peripheral blood. This TCR came from a woman aged 25 to 39 with acute or convalescent COVID-19. The chain recombines TRBV7-8 with TRBJ2-2, with 8 positions matching TRBD1. The CDR3: CASSLWVRQGSGELFF. The CDR3 DNA reads TGTGCCAGCAGCTTATGGGTGCGACAGGGGTCCGGGGAGCTGTTTTTT.